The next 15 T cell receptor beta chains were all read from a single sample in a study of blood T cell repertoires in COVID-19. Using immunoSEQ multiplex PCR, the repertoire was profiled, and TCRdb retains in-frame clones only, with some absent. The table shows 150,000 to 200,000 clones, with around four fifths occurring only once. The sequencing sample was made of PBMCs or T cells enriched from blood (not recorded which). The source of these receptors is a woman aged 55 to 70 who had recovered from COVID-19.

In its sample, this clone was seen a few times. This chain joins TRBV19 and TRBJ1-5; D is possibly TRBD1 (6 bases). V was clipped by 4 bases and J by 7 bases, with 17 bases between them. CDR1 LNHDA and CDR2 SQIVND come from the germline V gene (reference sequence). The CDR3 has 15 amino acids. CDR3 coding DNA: TGTGCCAGTAGTAGGGCGGGGGCCATTGGACAGCCCCAGCATTTT. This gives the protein CASSRAGAIGQPQHF.

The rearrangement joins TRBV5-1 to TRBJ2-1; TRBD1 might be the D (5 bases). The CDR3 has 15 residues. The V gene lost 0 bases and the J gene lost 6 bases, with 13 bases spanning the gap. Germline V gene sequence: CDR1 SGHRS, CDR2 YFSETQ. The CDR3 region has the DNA TGCGCCAGCAGCTTGGCCCAGGGATCTGCCAATGAGCAGTTCTTC. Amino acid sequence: CASSLAQGSANEQFF. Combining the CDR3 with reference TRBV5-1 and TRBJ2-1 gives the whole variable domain KAGVTQTPRYLIKTRGQQVTLSCSPISGHRSVSWYQQTPGQGLQFLFEYFSETQRNKGNFPGRFSGRQFSNSRSEMNVSTLELGDSALYLCASSLAQGSANEQFFGPGTRLTVL.

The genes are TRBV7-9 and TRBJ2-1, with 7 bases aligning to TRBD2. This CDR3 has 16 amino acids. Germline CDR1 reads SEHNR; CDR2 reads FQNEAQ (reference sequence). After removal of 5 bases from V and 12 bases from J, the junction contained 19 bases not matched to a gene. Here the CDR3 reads CASSTGGTTRGPRQFF. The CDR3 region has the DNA TGTGCCAGCAGCACGGGTGGGACTACTCGTGGTCCCCGGCAGTTCTTC.

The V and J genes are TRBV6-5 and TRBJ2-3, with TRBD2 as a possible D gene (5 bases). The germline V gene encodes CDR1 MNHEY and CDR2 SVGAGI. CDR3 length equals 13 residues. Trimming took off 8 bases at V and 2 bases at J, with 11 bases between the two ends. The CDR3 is CASGSVDTDTQYF. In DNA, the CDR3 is TGTGCCAGCGGGAGCGTCGACACAGATACGCAGTATTTT.

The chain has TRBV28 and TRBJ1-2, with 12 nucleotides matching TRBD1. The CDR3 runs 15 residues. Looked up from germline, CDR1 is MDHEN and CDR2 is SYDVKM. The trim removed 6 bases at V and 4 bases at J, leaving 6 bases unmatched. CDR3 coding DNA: TGTGCCAGCAGAACCCCGGGACAGGGGGCCTATGGCTACACCTTC. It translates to CASRTPGQGAYGYTF.

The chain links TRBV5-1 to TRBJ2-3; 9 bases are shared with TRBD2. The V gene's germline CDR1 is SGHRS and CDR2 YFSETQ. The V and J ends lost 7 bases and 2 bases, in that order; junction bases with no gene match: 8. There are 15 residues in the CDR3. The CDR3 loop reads CASGILAGNTDTQYF. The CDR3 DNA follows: TGCGCCAGCGGGATACTAGCGGGTAACACAGATACGCAGTATTTT.

The CDR3 protein is CASSEQRGLAKNIQYF. The CDR3 region has the DNA TGTGCCAGCAGTGAACAGCGGGGACTAGCCAAAAACATTCAGTACTTC. The chain recombines TRBV2 with TRBJ2-4; 7 bases agree with TRBD2. Per the germline V gene, CDR1 is SNHLY and CDR2 is FYNNEI. The CDR3 runs to 16 residues. With 2 bases clipped from V and 0 bases from J, the junction kept 4 bases outside the gene matches.

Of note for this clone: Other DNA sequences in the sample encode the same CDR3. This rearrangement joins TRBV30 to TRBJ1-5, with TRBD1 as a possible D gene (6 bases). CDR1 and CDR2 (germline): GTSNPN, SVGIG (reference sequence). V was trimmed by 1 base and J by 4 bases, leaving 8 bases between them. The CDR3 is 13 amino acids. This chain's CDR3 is CAWSGQGNQPQHF. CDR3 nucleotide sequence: TGTGCCTGGAGTGGGCAGGGGAATCAGCCCCAGCATTTT.

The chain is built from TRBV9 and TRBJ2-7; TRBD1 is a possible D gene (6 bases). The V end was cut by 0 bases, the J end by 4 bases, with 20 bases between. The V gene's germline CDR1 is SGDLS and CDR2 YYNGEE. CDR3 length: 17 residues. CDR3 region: CASSVDGGSLKDYEQYF. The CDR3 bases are TGTGCCAGCAGCGTAGATGGGGGCTCCCTAAAAGATTACGAGCAGTACTTC.

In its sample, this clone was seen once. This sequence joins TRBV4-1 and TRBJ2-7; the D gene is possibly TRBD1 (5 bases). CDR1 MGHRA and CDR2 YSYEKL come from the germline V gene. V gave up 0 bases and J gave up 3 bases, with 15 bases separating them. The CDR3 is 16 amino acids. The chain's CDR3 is CASSQDWGRTYYEQYF. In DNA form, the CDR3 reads TGCGCCAGCAGCCAAGATTGGGGCAGGACCTACTACGAGCAGTACTTC.

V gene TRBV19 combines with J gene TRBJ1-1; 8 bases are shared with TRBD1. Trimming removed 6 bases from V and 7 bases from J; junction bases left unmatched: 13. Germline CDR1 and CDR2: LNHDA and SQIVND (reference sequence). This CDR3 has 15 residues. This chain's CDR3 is CASRTYSGQGDEAFF. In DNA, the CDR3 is TGTGCCAGTAGGACATACTCCGGACAGGGCGATGAAGCTTTCTTT.

Written as DNA, the CDR3 is TGTGCCAGCAGCCAAGGGGCACCCACAGGGGGCAATGAGCAGTTCTTC. It codes for CASSQGAPTGGNEQFF. J is TRBJ2-1 and V is TRBV3-1 (or the pseudogene TRBV3-2); 8 bases map to TRBD1. This CDR3 has 16 amino acids. The V and J ends lost 1 base and 6 bases, in that order; junction bases with no gene match: 8. Germline-derived CDR1 and CDR2 are LGHDT and YNNKEL (reference sequence).

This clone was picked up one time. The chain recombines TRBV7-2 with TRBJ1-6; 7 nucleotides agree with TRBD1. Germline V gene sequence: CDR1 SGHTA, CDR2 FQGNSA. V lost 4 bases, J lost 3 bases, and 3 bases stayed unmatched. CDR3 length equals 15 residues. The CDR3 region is CASSSGTVYNSPLHF. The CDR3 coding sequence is TGTGCCAGCAGCTCGGGGACAGTCTATAATTCACCCCTCCACTTT.

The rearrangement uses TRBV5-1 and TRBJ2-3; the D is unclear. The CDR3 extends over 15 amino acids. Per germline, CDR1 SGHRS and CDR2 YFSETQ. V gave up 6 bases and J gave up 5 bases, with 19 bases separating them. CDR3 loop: CASTLASTDGDTQYF. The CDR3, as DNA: TGCGCCAGCACCCTTGCGAGCACAGACGGAGATACGCAGTATTTT. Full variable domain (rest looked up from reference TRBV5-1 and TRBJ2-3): KAGVTQTPRYLIKTRGQQVTLSCSPISGHRSVSWYQQTPGQGLQFLFEYFSETQRNKGNFPGRFSGRQFSNSRSEMNVSTLELGDSALYLCASTLASTDGDTQYFGPGTRLTVL.

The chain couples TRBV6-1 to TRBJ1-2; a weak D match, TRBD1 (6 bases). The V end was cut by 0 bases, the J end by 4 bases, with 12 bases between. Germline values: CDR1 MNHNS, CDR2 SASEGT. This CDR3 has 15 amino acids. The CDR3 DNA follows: TGTGCCAGCAGTGAAGCGACCGGCAGGGGCTATGGCTACACCTTC. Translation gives CASSEATGRGYGYTF.